These 27 T cell receptor beta chains came from one sample sequenced in a study of regulatory T cells in long-lasting Graves disease. The time point: newly diagnosed GD, antithyroid drugs for less than 3 months. PBMC-derived RNA was used for the TCR library. Through Arm-PCR of CDR3 regions and iRepertoire HTBI primers, TCR beta libraries were built. TCRdb used MiXCR to reprocess the multiplex PCR reads, holding one entry per CDR3 protein. The table lists around 400,000 distinct CDR3 sequences, around 11% of them singletons. These data were also filed under a second study, of T cells in Graves' hyperthyroidism and ophthalmopathy.

Source: peripheral blood mononuclear cells (PBMCs), taken at new diagnosis, from a patient treated with antithyroid drugs. Receptor source: a woman younger than 30 with Graves disease.

This clonotype was picked up many times. The junction does not match germline at one end; this may be a read error. The chain uses TRBV5-1 and TRBJ1-1; D is unresolved. The CDR3 runs 11 residues. CDR1 is SGHRS and CDR2 is YFSETQ in the germline V gene. CDR3 region: CASRLNTEAFF. The DNA of the CDR3 is TGTGCCAGCAGGCTGAACACTGAAGCTTTCTTT.

This clonotype turned up a few times. The rearrangement links TRBV29-1 to TRBJ2-7; D remains ambiguous. V lost 4 bases and J lost 0, with 10 bases in between. Per the germline V gene, CDR1 is SQVTM and CDR2 is ANQGSEA. The CDR3 sequence is 13 residues long. The CDR3 DNA is TGCAGCGTTGGCGCAGGATTCTCCTACGAGCAGTACTTC. Protein product: CSVGAGFSYEQYF.

The chain has TRBV6-5 and TRBJ2-2; D tentatively fits TRBD1 or TRBD2 (5 bases each). V was cut by 4 bases and J by 5 bases, with 11 bases left in between. The CDR3 has 14 residues. Germline V CDR1 and CDR2: MNHEY, SVGAGI. CDR3 coding DNA: TGTGCCAGCAGTTCCGATGGGGGTACCGGGGAGCTGTTTTTT. Its protein is CASSSDGGTGELFF.

This clonotype was detected only a few times. The gene calls are TRBV4-1 and TRBJ2-1, with D unresolved. The last part of the DNA fits TRBJ2-5 better; the J call may be wrong. Germline CDR1 MGHRA, CDR2 YSYEKL. CDR3 length equals 15 residues. This CDR3 is CASSQVDLVEETQYF. CDR3 nucleotides: TGCGCCAGCAGCCAAGTAGATTTGGTAGAAGAGACCCAGTACTTC.

Worth noting for this clonotype: A much larger clonotype is one base distant, so this may be a read error. The V gene is TRBV11-2, the J gene TRBJ1-1; D unresolved. Germline CDR1 is SGHAT and CDR2 is FQNNGV. The CDR3 totals 14 residues. CDR3 sequence (DNA): TGTGCCAGCGGCTTCCGAGCGGGGAACACTGAAGCTTTCTTT. Its protein is CASGFRAGNTEAFF.

For this clonotype: Possible read error: a much larger clone is one base away. CDR3 DNA sequence: TGTGCCAGCAGCTTAACCGGGAGGGCCGGTGAGCAGTACTTC. It specifies CASSLTGRAGEQYF. The chain combines TRBV7-3 with TRBJ2-7; 8 nucleotides line up with TRBD2. This CDR3 is built from 14 residues. J was trimmed by 7 bases and V by 0 bases; bases with no gene match: 5. Germline CDR1 and CDR2: SGHTA and FQGTGA.

This clonotype was counted at least ten times. V gene TRBV25-1 combines with J gene TRBJ2-7, with no clear D. Germline-derived CDR1 and CDR2 are MGHDK and SYGVNS. This CDR3 contains 13 residues. Trimming cost V 5 bases and J 0 bases, with 8 bases left between them. In nucleotides, the CDR3 is TGTGCCAGCAGTAGCGAGATCTCCTACGAGCAGTACTTC. Protein product: CASSSEISYEQYF.

There are many counts of this clonotype. The V call is TRBV29-1, the J call TRBJ1-1; 7 bases line up with TRBD1. The CDR3 spans 12 residues. CDR1 and CDR2 (germline): SQVTM, ANQGSEA. Losses at the gene ends were 6 bases for V and 4 bases for J; bases not matched to a gene: 5. In nucleotides, the CDR3 is TGCAGCGTCCGCCACAGGGGCACTGAAGCTTTCTTT. Translation gives CSVRHRGTEAFF.

The table lists this clonotype with many counts. The genes are TRBV28 and TRBJ1-1; D unresolved. The CDR3 runs 14 residues. CDR1 is MDHEN, CDR2 SYDVKM, per germline. V lost 0 bases and J lost 2, with 7 bases in between. CDR3 amino acids: CASSLWISNTEAFF. As DNA, the CDR3 is TGTGCCAGCAGTTTATGGATATCCAACACTGAAGCTTTCTTT. Complete variable domain (other parts from reference TRBV28 and TRBJ1-1): DVKVTQSSRYLVKRTGEKVFLECVQDMDHENMFWYRQDPGLGLRLIYFSYDVKMKEKGDIPEGYSVSREKKERFSLILESASTNQTSMYLCASSLWISNTEAFFGQGTRLTVV.

The V and J genes are TRBV11-1 and TRBJ1-5; TRBD1 is a possible D gene (5 bases). The CDR3 runs to 15 residues. CDR1 is SGHAT and CDR2 is FQDESV in the germline V gene (reference sequence). The germline V and J ends were trimmed by 3 bases and 3 bases, with 12 bases remaining between them. The CDR3 sequence: CASSFQTEINQPQHF. As DNA, the CDR3 is TGTGCCAGCAGCTTCCAGACAGAGATCAATCAGCCCCAGCATTTT.

This clonotype was seen ten or more times. This sequence joins TRBV20-1 and TRBJ2-3; TRBD2 is a possible D gene (6 bases). From germline, CDR1 is DFQATT and CDR2 SNEGSKA (reference sequence). The CDR3 is made up of 15 amino acids. The V end lost 1 base, the J end lost 4 bases, and 15 bases lay between the germline ends. The DNA of the CDR3 is TGCAGTGCTAGAGGGGCCGGGAGACGCGCAGATACGCAGTATTTT. Protein product: CSARGAGRRADTQYF.

On this clonotype itself: This may be a read error, as it is one base from a much larger clone. The chain couples TRBV10-3 to TRBJ2-1, with D perhaps TRBD2 (5 bases). There are 11 residues in the CDR3. Germline CDR1 ENHRY, CDR2 SYGVKD. V dropped 10 bases and J dropped 8 bases, with 12 bases sitting between them. The CDR3 nucleotides are TGTGCCAGCGGGCCTTACGATGAGCAGTTCTTC. This gives the protein CASGPYDEQFF.

The chain joins TRBV12-3 or TRBV12-4 to TRBJ1-5, with 9 nucleotides matching TRBD1. V lost 6 bases to trimming and J lost 2 bases; unmatched junction nucleotides: 2. The CDR3 has 14 residues. The CDR3 DNA reads as TGTGCCAGCAGGGGACAGGGTGGCAATCAGCCCCAGCATTTT. This codes for CASRGQGGNQPQHF.

This clonotype showed up just a few times. The genes are TRBV12-3 or TRBV12-4 and TRBJ1-2; D perhaps matches TRBD1 (5 bases). Trimming took off 5 bases at V and 2 bases at J, with 9 bases between the two ends. The CDR3 loop spans 13 amino acids. CDR3 nucleotide sequence: TGTGCCAGCAGTGTGACAGCCAACTATGGCTACACCTTC. Residues: CASSVTANYGYTF.

This clonotype was recorded at least ten times. V usage is TRBV29-1 and J usage is TRBJ1-1; D possibly corresponds to TRBD1 (6 bases). V was pared by 0 bases and J by 4 bases, with 6 bases between. In germline, CDR1 is SQVTM, CDR2 ANQGSEA. The CDR3 totals 12 residues. CDR3 region: CSVEDRGTEAFF. CDR3 in DNA: TGCAGCGTTGAAGACAGGGGCACTGAAGCTTTCTTT.

J is TRBJ2-2 and V is TRBV7-9; TRBD1 matches at 10 bases. J was trimmed by 3 bases and V by 4 bases; bases with no gene match: 8. The CDR3 has 17 residues. CDR1 is SEHNR, CDR2 FQNEAQ, per germline (reference sequence). CDR3 bases: TGTGCCAGCAGCTCCACCGGGACAGGGGCCTACACCGGGGAGCTGTTTTTT. Protein product: CASSSTGTGAYTGELFF.

This clonotype appeared many times. The rearrangement links TRBV11-2 to TRBJ2-7, with 7 bases lining up with TRBD1. The V gene's germline CDR1 is SGHAT and CDR2 FQNNGV. Germline trimming cut 4 bases from V and 3 bases from J; bases unmatched to any gene: 9. The CDR3 runs to 15 residues. DNA of the CDR3: TGTGCCAGCAGCTCGCCCGGGACAGAGTTCTACGAGCAGTACTTC. Its protein is CASSSPGTEFYEQYF.

The table lists this clonotype with many counts. This sequence joins TRBV20-1 and TRBJ2-3; possible D gene TRBD2, 5 bases. This CDR3 has 13 residues. The germline CDR1 and CDR2 sequences are DFQATT and SNEGSKA (reference sequence). Trimming left V 3 bases short and J 2 bases short, with 9 bases between. This CDR3 reads CSARSAVTDTQYF. DNA for the CDR3: TGCAGTGCTAGGTCAGCGGTCACAGATACGCAGTATTTT.

This clonotype was picked up many times. The chain carries TRBV5-4 and TRBJ2-5; 9 bases line up with TRBD1. Germline CDR1 is SGHNT and CDR2 is YYREEE (reference sequence). The CDR3 covers 14 residues. V lost 3 bases and J lost 3; bases outside the gene matches: 3. Here the CDR3 reads CASSSGTGKETQYF. The CDR3, as DNA: TGTGCCAGCAGCTCTGGGACAGGGAAAGAGACCCAGTACTTC. Based on the CDR3 plus reference TRBV5-4 and TRBJ2-5, the full variable domain is ETGVTQSPTHLIKTRGQQVTLRCSSQSGHNTVSWYQQALGQGPQFIFQYYREEENGRGNFPPRFSGLQFPNYSSELNVNALELDDSALYLCASSSGTGKETQYFGPGTRLLVL.

This clonotype was seen at least ten times. The chain has TRBV29-1 and TRBJ1-1, with D possibly being TRBD1 (6 bases). V lost 7 bases, J lost 1 base, and 13 bases lay in between. Germline V gives CDR1 SQVTM, CDR2 ANQGSEA. The CDR3 totals 13 residues. The CDR3 region is CSGRGQTNTEAFF. CDR3 nucleotides: TGCAGCGGGAGAGGACAGACGAACACTGAAGCTTTCTTT.

This clonotype occurred many times. This chain uses TRBV20-1 with TRBJ1-5; D is possibly TRBD1 (5 bases). In germline, CDR1 is DFQATT, CDR2 SNEGSKA (reference sequence). The ends were cut back, 1 base at V and 6 bases at J, with 10 bases in the middle. This CDR3 is built from 13 residues. CDR3 sequence (DNA): TGCAGTGCTAGAGGTGGGGCGACTCAGCCCCAGCATTTT. It specifies CSARGGATQPQHF.

Ten or more counts support this clonotype. V gene TRBV20-1 combines with J gene TRBJ2-7; 7 bases agree with TRBD2. This CDR3 has 16 amino acids. Germline assignment: CDR1 DFQATT and CDR2 SNEGSKA (reference sequence). The ends lost 6 bases at V and 7 bases at J; junction bases unmatched: 21. The CDR3 DNA sequence: TGCAGTGCCATAGTCATAGCCCGGGGGGATCGGGGAGAGCAGTACTTC. It is translated as CSAIVIARGDRGEQYF.

Concerning this clonotype: This may arise from a read error, as a much more abundant clone is one base away. The rearrangement uses TRBV7-3 and TRBJ2-7; TRBD1 aligns across 9 bases. The V and J ends lost 4 bases and 4 bases, in that order; junction bases with no gene match: 8. Germline V gene sequence: CDR1 SGHTA, CDR2 FQGTGA. The CDR3 is 15 residues long. The CDR3 loop reads CASSSKGQGPYEQYF. CDR3 coding DNA: TGTGCCAGCAGCTCGAAGGGACAGGGACCTTACGAGCAGTACTTC.

At least ten counts were recorded for this clonotype. The rearrangement joins TRBV6-1 to TRBJ1-3; 7 nucleotides agree with TRBD1. The CDR3 has 21 amino acids. Germline V CDR1 and CDR2: MNHNS, SASEGT. J was trimmed by 0 bases and V by 7 bases; bases with no gene match: 24. The CDR3 region is CASTKGGQDTRARISGNTIYF. For the CDR3, the DNA is TGTGCCAGCACGAAAGGGGGCCAGGACACCAGGGCCAGAATCTCTGGAAACACCATATATTTT.

This clonotype was counted at least ten times. CDR3 region: CASKGRGLLGWANTGELFF. The DNA of the CDR3 is TGTGCCAGCAAGGGGCGGGGACTCCTCGGTTGGGCGAACACCGGGGAGCTGTTTTTT. This chain links TRBV3-1 with TRBJ2-2; possible D gene TRBD2, 6 bases. Germline CDR1 reads LGHDT; CDR2 reads YNNKEL (reference sequence). The CDR3 sequence is 19 residues long. The V gene lost 7 bases and the J gene lost 0 bases, with 24 bases spanning the gap. Complete variable domain (other parts from reference TRBV3-1 and TRBJ2-2): DTAVSQTPKYLVTQMGNDKSIKCEQNLGHDTMYWYKQDSKKFLKIMFSYNNKELIINETVPNRFSPKSPDKAHLNLHINSLELGDSAVYFCASKGRGLLGWANTGELFFGEGSRLTVL.

This clonotype was picked up many times. The chain has TRBV10-3 and TRBJ2-2; 8 bases are shared with TRBD2. The junction had 0 bases not matched to a gene; V was cut back by 2 bases and J by 4 bases. Germline-derived CDR1 and CDR2 are ENHRY and SYGVKD. The CDR3 spans 14 residues. The CDR3 DNA reads as TGTGCCATCAGTGAGCGGGGGGGCACCGGGGAGCTGTTTTTT. Protein: CAISERGGTGELFF.

This clonotype has ten or more counts. CDR3 DNA: TGTGCCAGCAGTTCCCGACTAGCGGGAGATAACTACAATGAGCAGTTCTTC. Translating gives CASSSRLAGDNYNEQFF. V usage is TRBV7-9 and J usage is TRBJ2-1; 12 nucleotides match TRBD2. CDR3 size: 17 residues. Losses at the gene ends were 6 bases for V and 3 bases for J; bases not matched to a gene: 9. Germline V lookup: CDR1 SEHNR, CDR2 FQNEAQ (reference sequence). The full variable domain, rest sourced from reference TRBV7-9 and TRBJ2-1, is DTGVSQNPRHKITKRGQNVTFRCDPISEHNRLYWYRQTLGQGPEFLTYFQNEAQLEKSRLLSDRFSAERPKGSFSTLEIQRTEQGDSAMYLCASSSRLAGDNYNEQFFGPGTRLTVL.